Presented here are 14 T cell receptor beta chains from one specimen sequenced in a study of shared clonotypes between healthy human individuals. TCRdb's table, derived via immunoSEQ multiplex PCR, lists solely in-frame clones and lacks some. Counted here are more than 2,000,000 clones, about 92% occurring once; the ten biggest clones make up around 0.4%. Sequenced sample: naive CD4+ T cells from PBMCs. The subset: CD45RA+ positively selected. The receptors originated from a man between 18 and 29 years old in good health. Some clones in this sample may be carry-over from other donors' samples.

The V call is TRBV7-9, the J call TRBJ2-1; D gene ambiguous. In germline, CDR1 is SEHNR, CDR2 FQNEAQ (reference sequence). Trimming pared 5 bases from V and 0 bases from J, leaving 5 bases between. The CDR3 is made up of 13 amino acids. As DNA, the CDR3 is TGTGCCAGCAGCCAAAACTCCTACAATGAGCAGTTCTTC. Translation: CASSQNSYNEQFF.

The chain uses TRBV7-2 and TRBJ2-3; TRBD1 matches 7 bases. Unmatched junction bases numbered 9, after V lost 5 bases and J lost 4 bases. Per the germline V gene, CDR1 is SGHTA and CDR2 is FQGNSA. The CDR3 contains 15 residues. The CDR3 coding sequence is TGTGCCAGCAGCAAAAACAGGGGTGGGGCAGATACGCAGTATTTT. Translating gives CASSKNRGGADTQYF. The complete variable domain, with remaining parts taken from reference TRBV7-2 and TRBJ2-3, reads GAGVSQSPSNKVTEKGKDVELRCDPISGHTALYWYRQSLGQGLEFLIYFQGNSAPDKSGLPSDRFSAERTGGSVSTLTIQRTQQEDSAVYLCASSKNRGGADTQYFGPGTRLTVL.

V is TRBV18 and J is TRBJ2-2; 7 nucleotides match TRBD2. V trimming: 0 bases; J trimming: 6 bases; junction bases outside the gene matches: 16. The germline CDR1 and CDR2 sequences are KGHSH and LQKENI. This CDR3 comprises 19 residues. The CDR3 region has the DNA TGTGCCAGCTCACCACCCCTCGGCGGGCGCGGGAGTGGATCCGGGGAGCTGTTTTTT. This sequence encodes CASSPPLGGRGSGSGELFF.

The chain recombines TRBV5-1 with TRBJ2-1; 9 bases agree with TRBD1. The CDR3 loop spans 14 amino acids. Unmatched junction bases numbered 6, after V lost 3 bases and J lost 8 bases. The germline V gene has CDR1 SGHRS and CDR2 YFSETQ. The CDR3 reads CASSSGQGWDEQFF. In DNA, the CDR3 is TGCGCCAGCAGCTCCGGACAGGGGTGGGATGAGCAGTTCTTC.

In this sample, this clone turned up once. This chain links TRBV7-2 with TRBJ1-5, with no clear D. Germline loops: CDR1 SGHTA, CDR2 FQGNSA. Trimming pared 4 bases from V and 0 bases from J, leaving 10 bases between. This CDR3 spans 15 amino acids. CDR3 coding DNA: TGTGCCAGCAGCTCGACATTAGGTAGCAATCAGCCCCAGCATTTT. This gives the protein CASSSTLGSNQPQHF.

This rearrangement joins TRBV10-2 to TRBJ2-2; D remains ambiguous. Germline CDR1 is WSHSY and CDR2 is SAAADI. With 8 bases removed from V and 2 bases from J, the gap between germline ends came to 6 bases. This CDR3 has 12 residues. CDR3 residues: CASRANTGELFF. Written as DNA, the CDR3 is TGCGCCAGCCGGGCCAACACCGGGGAGCTGTTTTTT.

The chain combines TRBV12-5 with TRBJ2-3; 7 nucleotides line up with TRBD2. The J segment lost 2 bases and the V segment lost 5 bases, leaving 1 base of the junction unmatched. The CDR3 covers 13 residues. The germline gives CDR1 LGHNT, CDR2 FRNRAP. CDR3: CASGRDYTDTQYF. CDR3 coding DNA: TGTGCTAGTGGTCGGGACTACACAGATACGCAGTATTTT.

Details on this clone: The same CDR3 can be traced to other DNA sequences in this sample. The chain has TRBV7-3 and TRBJ1-1; D not certain. The CDR3 spans 13 residues. Germline CDR1 and CDR2: SGHTA and FQGTGA. The V gene lost 5 bases and the J gene lost 4 bases, with 11 bases spanning the gap. The CDR3: CASSLGQSTEAFF. CDR3 coding DNA: TGTGCCAGCAGCCTCGGTCAGAGCACTGAAGCTTTCTTT.

The chain combines TRBV6-1 with TRBJ1-5; 7 bases fit TRBD1. The V and J ends lost 4 bases and 4 bases, in that order; junction bases with no gene match: 4. This CDR3 has 14 amino acids. Germline lookup yields CDR1 MNHNS and CDR2 SASEGT. CDR3 loop: CASSGTGFNQPQHF. CDR3 nucleotide sequence: TGTGCCAGCAGTGGGACAGGCTTTAATCAGCCCCAGCATTTT.

This clone is a singleton in its sample. This chain connects TRBV7-9 to TRBJ2-1; 11 nucleotides align to TRBD2. Germline V gene data show CDR1 as SEHNR and CDR2 as FQNEAQ (reference sequence). The ends lost 5 bases at V and 2 bases at J; junction bases unmatched: 5. The CDR3 has 16 amino acids. The CDR3 nucleotides are TGTGCCAGCAGCGGCGAGACTAGCGGGACCTACAATGAGCAGTTCTTC. This codes for CASSGETSGTYNEQFF.

Comments on this clone: Other DNA sequences from this sample encode an identical CDR3 as well. CDR3 amino acids: CASSLGTYEQYF. The CDR3 nucleotides read TGCGCCAGCAGCCTCGGGACTTACGAGCAGTACTTC. The genes are TRBV5-1 and TRBJ2-7; TRBD2 is a possible D gene (6 bases). Germline V gene data show CDR1 as SGHRS and CDR2 as YFSETQ. The germline V and J ends were trimmed by 4 bases and 4 bases, with 9 bases remaining between them. This CDR3 region has 12 residues.

The chain has TRBV2 and TRBJ2-7; TRBD1 matches 8 bases. CDR3 size: 16 residues. CDR1 is SNHLY and CDR2 is FYNNEI in the germline V gene. V lost 4 bases, J lost 3 bases, and 11 bases stayed unmatched. The CDR3 nucleotides read TGTGCCAGCAGTGGCGGACAGGGCACTTTCATCTACGAGCAGTACTTC. Translating gives CASSGGQGTFIYEQYF.

The CDR3 sequence: CASSLYGSGQGGNTIYF. The CDR3 DNA follows: TGTGCCAGCAGTTTATACGGAAGTGGACAGGGAGGGAACACCATATATTTT. This chain joins TRBV28 and TRBJ1-3, with TRBD1 matching over 8 bases. V was clipped by 1 base and J by 7 bases; unmatched bases: 12. Per the germline V gene, CDR1 is MDHEN and CDR2 is SYDVKM. The CDR3 consists of 17 residues.

The rearrangement uses TRBV5-6 and TRBJ2-3; 9 nucleotides line up with TRBD2. After removal of 7 bases from V and 1 base from J, the junction contained 7 bases not matched to a gene. Germline V gene sequence: CDR1 SGHDT, CDR2 YYEEEE. CDR3 length: 15 residues. For the CDR3, the DNA is TGTGCCAGCGCCCAAATAGCGGGAGGCACAGATACGCAGTATTTT. Its protein product is CASAQIAGGTDTQYF.